The sequence of this TCR beta chain was determined in a study of CD8 T cells in ankylosing spondylitis. This clonotype was seen many times. The antigen remains undetermined. Findings and limits, study-wide: It was reported that disease-linked clones were significantly enriched in matched ankylosing spondylitis synovial fluid. Ankylosing spondylitis blood appeared to be characterized by a TCR beta motif of eight highly homologous variants. Some of these motif variants have turned up before, in reports on reactive arthritis synovial fluid and blood. Clones linked to disease, bearing a CD8+ phenotype, were relatively rare in peripheral blood.

TCRdb passed the 5' RACE reads through MiXCR, listing each CDR3 protein once. This sample has about 800,000 distinct CDR3 sequences, with 12% found just once. V gave up 4 bases and J gave up 6 bases, with 16 bases separating them. This CDR3 is built from 14 residues. The sequence was obtained from a male donor with ankylosing spondylitis. The chain has TRBV12-3 or TRBV12-4 and TRBJ2-7, with D possibly matching TRBD1 (6 bases). The sequencing input was blood, either unsorted or a sorted T cell fraction (not recorded which). The CDR3 sequence is CASSSGASSSEQYF. The CDR3 nucleotides read TGTGCCAGCAGTTCAGGGGCCAGCAGCTCCGAGCAGTACTTC.